This record covers a single T cell receptor (beta chain). Its antigen is not known. The data are from a study of Ad26.COV2.S vaccination and SARS-CoV-2 variants. Study-level information: Sample donor was a member of the COV1001 Ad26.COV2.S trial arm. Ad26.COV2.S, an intramuscular injection, was given once or twice 56 days apart.

Clones were sequenced by immunoSEQ multiplex PCR, and TCRdb holds only the in-frame ones, with some missing. Counted here are some 390,000 clones, less than 90% occurring once; the ten biggest clones make up roughly 3.2%. Study-level points and caveats: In vaccinated individuals, spike-specific CD8+ and CD4+ T cell responses reportedly displayed substantial breadth. Placebo recipients and vaccine recipients were similar in non-spike TCR breadth.

CDR3 length: 15 amino acids. The junction had 8 bases not matched to a gene; V was cut back by 5 bases and J by 2 bases. Germline V gene data show CDR1 as SGHRS and CDR2 as YFSETQ. The treatment was: roughly 18 received Ad26.COV2.S at low or high dose, single or two shots; about 5 received placebo; per-sample allocation not given. Sampling was performed 63 days after the first vaccine or placebo injection. The chain links TRBV5-1 to TRBJ2-3; 7 nucleotides agree with TRBD2. The TCR was taken from a person between 18 and 60 years old who received the Ad26.COV2.S COVID-19 vaccine or a placebo. This material consisted of peripheral blood, taken in a trial of Ad26.COV2.S vaccine versus placebo. The CDR3 DNA is TGCGCCAGCAGTTCGACGGGGGGAATCACAGATACGCAGTATTTT. Translation: CASSSTGGITDTQYF.